Shown below are 14 T cell receptor beta chains from a single sample sequenced in a study of cytomegalovirus exposure and HLA in healthy donors. PCR employed 60 Vbeta and 13 Jbeta primers. Data came from immunoSEQ multiplex PCR; TCRdb stores just in-frame clones and leaves some out. The data contain about 160,000 clones, around four fifths of them singletons. The sample was PBMCs. Receptor source: a woman aged 18 to 35 in good health and CMV-seronegative.

CDR3 region: CASSVGLQGGGTF. DNA of the CDR3: TGTGCCAGCAGCGTCGGTTTACAGGGGGGGGGCACCTTC. The V call is TRBV9, the J call TRBJ1-2; TRBD1 matches at 8 bases. The CDR3 loop spans 13 amino acids. CDR1 and CDR2 from the germline V gene are SGDLS and YYNGEE. Trimming took 2 bases from V and 13 from J; bases not matched to a gene: 10.

The chain carries TRBV2 and TRBJ2-2; a weak D match, TRBD1 (6 bases). Germline values: CDR1 SNHLY, CDR2 FYNNEI. CDR3 length equals 13 residues. The ends were cut back, 9 bases at V and 4 bases at J, with 12 bases in the middle. The CDR3 coding sequence is TGTGCCAGACAGGGACGGGTCACCGGGGAGCTGTTTTTT. As protein: CARQGRVTGELFF.

The rearrangement uses TRBV6-6 and TRBJ1-5; D not certain. CDR1 is MNHNY and CDR2 is SVGAGI in the germline V gene (reference sequence). The CDR3 covers 12 residues. V was trimmed by 2 bases and J by 4 bases, leaving 3 bases between them. CDR3 protein: CASSYLNQPQHF. CDR3 DNA: TGTGCCAGCAGTTACCTAAATCAGCCCCAGCATTTT.

The V gene is TRBV5-1, the J gene TRBJ1-4; 8 bases line up with TRBD1. There are 16 residues in the CDR3. Germline-derived CDR1 and CDR2 are SGHRS and YFSETQ. Trimming took 4 bases from V and 7 from J; bases not matched to a gene: 12. The CDR3 DNA sequence: TGCGCCAGCAGCCGGACAGGGAGGGTAATGATTGAAAAACTGTTTTTT. Amino acid sequence: CASSRTGRVMIEKLFF.

Turning to this clone: A read error may account for a junction end that differs from germline. The CDR3 DNA reads TGTGCCATCAGCGGTGGAGTTCAAGAGGCCCAGTACTTC. Protein product: CAISGGVQEAQYF. V gene TRBV11-2 combines with J gene TRBJ2-5, with D possibly matching TRBD2 (5 bases). This CDR3 spans 13 amino acids. Germline-derived CDR1 and CDR2 are SGHAT and FQNNGV.

The CDR3 coding sequence is TGTGCCAGCAGCTCGGACAGGGATCGACCCACAGATACGCAGTATTTT. Translation: CASSSDRDRPTDTQYF. This chain connects TRBV7-9 to TRBJ2-3; TRBD1 matches 8 bases. The CDR3 has 16 residues. Trimming took 4 bases from V and 2 from J; bases not matched to a gene: 8. CDR1 is SEHNR, CDR2 FQNEAQ, per germline (reference sequence).

The chain recombines TRBV5-1 with TRBJ1-2; 11 bases are shared with TRBD1. From germline, CDR1 is SGHRS and CDR2 YFSETQ. Trimming at V came to 0 bases and at J to 3 bases, leaving 10 bases not matched to a gene. The CDR3 spans 18 residues. CDR3 DNA: TGCGCCAGCAGCTTGGATAGGAGGACAGGGGGCAGCTACTATGGCTACACCTTC. This encodes CASSLDRRTGGSYYGYTF.

V and J are TRBV18 and TRBJ1-3, with 9 bases lining up with TRBD1. Trimming at V came to 3 bases and at J to 4 bases, leaving 7 bases not matched to a gene. The CDR3 covers 16 residues. CDR1 is KGHSH and CDR2 is LQKENI in the germline V gene. The CDR3 here is CASSPQGTGTGNTIYF. CDR3 nucleotide sequence: TGTGCCAGCTCACCCCAAGGGACAGGGACAGGAAACACCATATATTTT.

CDR3 loop: CASSFWPTEQYF. CDR3 DNA: TGTGCCAGCAGCTTTTGGCCAACCGAGCAGTACTTC. The rearrangement uses TRBV11-2 and TRBJ2-7; D is undetermined. The CDR3 runs to 12 residues. Germline values: CDR1 SGHAT, CDR2 FQNNGV. V was shortened by 3 bases and J by 6 bases, with 9 bases between the two germline ends.

The V gene is TRBV2, the J gene TRBJ2-2; no clear D. CDR3 size: 12 residues. In germline, CDR1 is SNHLY, CDR2 FYNNEI. V lost 6 bases and J lost 4, with 6 bases in between. CDR3 sequence reads: CASSLGTGELFF. In DNA form, the CDR3 reads TGTGCCAGCAGCCTAGGCACCGGGGAGCTGTTTTTT.

The chain is built from TRBV7-9 and TRBJ2-7; 12 bases are a match to TRBD1. This CDR3 is built from 18 residues. Germline CDR1 is SEHNR and CDR2 is FQNEAQ (reference sequence). After removal of 4 bases from V and 4 bases from J, the junction contained 14 bases not matched to a gene. The DNA for the CDR3 is TGTGCCAGCAGCTCTAGGGGGGGAGGGACAGGGGGCGCGTACGAGCAGTACTTC. It translates to CASSSRGGGTGGAYEQYF.

The CDR3 region has the DNA TGTGCCAGTACCCAGGGTGCCTATGGCTACACCTTC. This translates into CASTQGAYGYTF. The chain links TRBV19 to TRBJ1-2; D may be TRBD1 (5 bases). V dropped 7 bases and J dropped 4 bases, with 10 bases sitting between them. CDR1 and CDR2 from the germline V gene are LNHDA and SQIVND (reference sequence). The CDR3 has 12 residues.

The chain employs TRBV7-2 and TRBJ1-2; TRBD1 matches 11 bases. The CDR3 runs 18 residues. V shed 5 bases and J 4 bases; nucleotides not matched to a gene: 15. Germline values: CDR1 SGHTA, CDR2 FQGNSA. The CDR3 spells CASSRLTGTGGKTYGYTF. The CDR3 DNA follows: TGTGCCAGCAGCCGACTTACCGGGACAGGGGGGAAAACCTATGGCTACACCTTC.

V usage is TRBV6-5 and J usage is TRBJ2-2; 7 bases match TRBD2. Germline assignment: CDR1 MNHEY and CDR2 SVGAGI. V gave up 7 bases and J gave up 0 bases; unmatched junction bases: 5. CDR3 length equals 15 residues. The CDR3 reads CASNIRGANTGELFF. In nucleotides, the CDR3 is TGTGCCAGCAACATACGGGGGGCGAACACCGGGGAGCTGTTTTTT.